These 18 T cell receptor beta chains came from one sample sequenced in a study of cytomegalovirus exposure and HLA in healthy donors. Primers: 60 Vbeta forward and 13 Jbeta reverse. Sequenced by immunoSEQ multiplex PCR; TCRdb stores in-frame clones only, minus some. Here the sample spans under 150,000 clones, 80% being singletons. The sequencing input was PBMCs. The receptors shown here come from a man aged 30 to 39 in good health and CMV-seronegative.

This clone was detected a few times. The genes are TRBV28 and TRBJ1-5; D gene uncertain. The CDR3 runs to 16 residues. V was cut by 2 bases and J by 0 bases, with 11 bases left in between. Looked up from germline, CDR1 is MDHEN and CDR2 is SYDVKM. CDR3 sequence reads: CASSLPQQYSNQPQHF. CDR3 sequence (DNA): TGTGCCAGCAGTTTACCACAGCAATATAGCAATCAGCCCCAGCATTTT.

Of note for this clone: The same CDR3 can be traced to other DNA sequences in this sample. This rearrangement joins TRBV18 to TRBJ2-7; D unclear. The germline CDR1 and CDR2 sequences are KGHSH and LQKENI. V lost 0 bases, J lost 0 bases, and 3 bases lay in between. The CDR3 extends over 13 amino acids. As DNA, the CDR3 is TGTGCCAGCTCACCACCGAGCTCCTACGAGCAGTACTTC. Its protein product is CASSPPSSYEQYF. Supplemented by reference TRBV18 and TRBJ2-7, the full variable domain reads NAGVMQNPRHLVRRRGQEARLRCSPMKGHSHVYWYRQLPEEGLKFMVYLQKENIIDESGMPKERFSAEFPKEGPSILRIQQVVRGDSAAYFCASSPPSSYEQYFGPGTRLTVT.

This clone occurred a few times. The rearrangement joins TRBV5-1 to TRBJ2-7; TRBD1 is a possible D gene (5 bases). V was pared by 3 bases and J by 2 bases, with 9 bases between. The germline V gene has CDR1 SGHRS and CDR2 YFSETQ. This CDR3 has 13 amino acids. The CDR3 bases are TGCGCCAGCAGCTCGACAGTGACCTACGAGCAGTACTTC. Translation: CASSSTVTYEQYF.

This clone has only a few counts. CDR3 amino acids: CASSLRLDDTQYF. The CDR3 nucleotides are TGTGCCAGCAGTTTGCGACTAGACGATACGCAGTATTTT. V gene TRBV6-6 combines with J gene TRBJ2-3; a weak D match, TRBD2 (6 bases). The CDR3 spans 13 residues. V was pared by 4 bases and J by 6 bases, with 11 bases between. The germline V gene has CDR1 MNHNY and CDR2 SVGAGI (reference sequence).

The gene calls are TRBV29-1 and TRBJ2-7; D is unclear. Germline V gene data show CDR1 as SQVTM and CDR2 as ANQGSEA. Trimming took off 5 bases at V and 0 bases at J, with 11 bases between the two ends. The CDR3 runs to 13 residues. The CDR3 here is CSVLTLSSYEQYF. CDR3 coding DNA: TGCAGCGTTCTGACTCTCTCCTCCTACGAGCAGTACTTC.

The table lists this clone with a count of one. This rearrangement joins TRBV7-3 to TRBJ1-1; no clear D gene. CDR3 length equals 13 residues. CDR1 and CDR2 (germline): SGHTA, FQGTGA. Trimming took 3 bases from V and 1 from J, leaving 6 bases between them. CDR3 DNA sequence: TGTGCCAGCAGCTTCGCGGAGAACACTGAAGCTTTCTTT. Translated, it gives CASSFAENTEAFF.

The V call is TRBV2, the J call TRBJ1-4; D possibly corresponds to TRBD1 (5 bases). Germline V gene data show CDR1 as SNHLY and CDR2 as FYNNEI. CDR3 size: 13 residues. Trimming left V 5 bases short and J 8 bases short, with 12 bases between. The CDR3 DNA reads as TGTGCCAGCAGTTGGGGGGTGCGGGAAAAACTGTTTTTT. This sequence encodes CASSWGVREKLFF.

The rearrangement joins TRBV27 to TRBJ2-5; TRBD2 matches 14 bases. The CDR3 totals 14 residues. V dropped 4 bases and J dropped 11; count of bases not matched to a gene: 6. Germline V gene lookup returns CDR1 MNHEY and CDR2 SMNVEV (reference sequence). CDR3 nucleotide sequence: TGTGCCAGCAGTTCCGGACTAGCGGGGGGACATCAGTACTTC. Translated: CASSSGLAGGHQYF.

This chain links TRBV7-9 with TRBJ1-3; perhaps TRBD1 as D (5 bases). From germline, CDR1 is SEHNR and CDR2 FQNEAQ (reference sequence). This CDR3 contains 16 residues. Trimming removed 5 bases from V and 1 base from J, with 15 bases in between. The CDR3 nucleotides are TGTGCCAGCAGCCTGCCGGGGGGTAGTTCTGGAAACACCATATATTTT. Translated: CASSLPGGSSGNTIYF. The variable domain in full, completed from reference TRBV7-9 and TRBJ1-3, reads DTGVSQNPRHKITKRGQNVTFRCDPISEHNRLYWYRQTLGQGPEFLTYFQNEAQLEKSRLLSDRFSAERPKGSFSTLEIQRTEQGDSAMYLCASSLPGGSSGNTIYFGEGSWLTVV.

The gene calls are TRBV27 and TRBJ2-2; 7 positions match TRBD1. Germline trimming cut 2 bases from V and 10 bases from J; bases unmatched to any gene: 4. Germline CDR1 reads MNHEY; CDR2 reads SMNVEV (reference sequence). This CDR3 has 13 amino acids. The CDR3 coding sequence is TGTGCCAGCAGTTTAGACAGGGTGGCGGAGCTGTTTTTT. Translated: CASSLDRVAELFF.

The CDR3 DNA reads TGTGCCAGCAGCTTAGGACAGGGAGCGAACTATGGCTACACCTTC. Encoded protein: CASSLGQGANYGYTF. The chain employs TRBV5-4 and TRBJ1-2; 8 nucleotides match TRBD1. The CDR3 runs 15 residues. From germline, CDR1 is SGHNT and CDR2 YYREEE (reference sequence). After removal of 2 bases from V and 2 bases from J, the junction contained 5 bases not matched to a gene.

The CDR3 region has the DNA TGTGCCAGCAGCTTAACAGGGGTGGTCGGCGAAAAACTGTTTTTT. Amino acid sequence: CASSLTGVVGEKLFF. V usage is TRBV5-4 and J usage is TRBJ1-4; 7 bases fit TRBD1. V shed 2 bases and J 8 bases; nucleotides not matched to a gene: 9. The CDR3 has 15 amino acids. Per the germline V gene, CDR1 is SGHNT and CDR2 is YYREEE (reference sequence). The entire variable domain, with the rest obtained from reference TRBV5-4 and TRBJ1-4, is as follows: ETGVTQSPTHLIKTRGQQVTLRCSSQSGHNTVSWYQQALGQGPQFIFQYYREEENGRGNFPPRFSGLQFPNYSSELNVNALELDDSALYLCASSLTGVVGEKLFFGSGTQLSVL.

Concerning this clone: A read error may produce the germline difference seen at one junction end. The chain employs TRBV28 and TRBJ1-1; D remains ambiguous. This CDR3 contains 12 residues. Germline CDR1 and CDR2: MDHEN and SYDVKM. This CDR3 reads CASSLRRDSVIF. CDR3 coding DNA: TGTGCCAGCAGTTTACGACGGGATTCAGTCATCTTT.

This chain connects TRBV5-1 to TRBJ1-2; D call uncertain. The germline V gene encodes CDR1 SGHRS and CDR2 YFSETQ. This CDR3 comprises 14 residues. V lost 4 bases to trimming and J lost 3 bases, with 13 bases between them. In DNA, the CDR3 is TGCGCCAGCAGCGCAATAGTTGGTGACTATGGCTACACCTTC. Translation: CASSAIVGDYGYTF.

This clone was counted a single time. V gene TRBV23-1 combines with J gene TRBJ1-5, with 7 bases lining up with TRBD1. TRBV23-1 is assigned to the ORF class and has an uncertain function. V gave up 10 bases and J gave up 7 bases; unmatched junction bases: 4. This CDR3 contains 11 residues. This chain's CDR3 is CATRGAQPQHF. The CDR3 region has the DNA TGCGCCACCAGGGGGGCCCAGCCCCAGCATTTT.

The gene calls are TRBV6-5 and TRBJ2-7; 8 nucleotides agree with TRBD2. Germline CDR1 is MNHEY and CDR2 is SVGAGI. The CDR3 totals 13 residues. Trimming cost V 6 bases and J 3 bases; bases outside gene matches: 4. The CDR3 protein is CASSFGTSYEQYF. The DNA of the CDR3 is TGTGCCAGCAGCTTCGGGACTAGCTACGAGCAGTACTTC.

The rearrangement joins TRBV11-2 to TRBJ1-1; D is uncertain. CDR3 length equals 14 residues. With 7 bases removed from V and 4 bases from J, the gap between germline ends came to 16 bases. Germline lookup yields CDR1 SGHAT and CDR2 FQNNGV. The CDR3 coding sequence is TGTGCCAGCACTACCTTGCACAGTTCCACTGAAGCTTTCTTT. This gives the protein CASTTLHSSTEAFF.

CDR3 nucleotides: TGTGCCAGCAGTTTAGAGGCAGTCTATGGCTACACCTTC. Protein product: CASSLEAVYGYTF. The J gene is TRBJ1-2, the V gene TRBV28, with D uncertain. Germline CDR1 MDHEN, CDR2 SYDVKM. The CDR3 totals 13 residues. V dropped 2 bases and J dropped 4 bases, with 8 bases sitting between them.